One and the same sample provided the 15 T cell receptor beta chains below, sequenced in a study of T cells in Graves' hyperthyroidism and ophthalmopathy. Amplified TCR beta CDR3 regions came from RNA transcripts. The study used the HTBI primer set for a first-round RT-PCR of the TCR CDR3. TCRdb re-derived calls from the multiplex PCR reads in MiXCR, one entry per CDR3 protein. The sample gives roughly 740,000 distinct CDR3 sequences, around 15% of which show up once; over 7.5% is in the top ten. Sequencing was carried out using blood. These receptors were collected from a man younger than 30 with Graves' hyperthyroidism.

Points on this clonotype: This may stem from a read error, because a much larger clone lies one nucleotide away. CDR3 residues: CASSQNSGPYEQFF. The CDR3 nucleotides are TGTGCCAGCAGCCAAAACAGCGGCCCCTACGAGCAGTTCTTC. V gene TRBV3-1 combines with J gene TRBJ2-1; a possible D gene is TRBD2 (5 bases). The CDR3 extends over 14 amino acids. Germline V lookup: CDR1 LGHDT, CDR2 YNNKEL (reference sequence). V was clipped by 2 bases and J by 10 bases, with 15 bases between them.

The rearrangement joins TRBV6-1 to TRBJ2-4; 14 bases fit TRBD2. The CDR3 loop spans 20 amino acids. Looked up from germline, CDR1 is MNHNS and CDR2 is SASEGT. V trimming: 5 bases; J trimming: 1 base; junction bases outside the gene matches: 13. The CDR3 DNA reads as TGTGCCAGCAGTCCCGGCTGGACTAGCGGGAGGAGCAGGGCCAAAAACATTCAGTACTTC. This encodes CASSPGWTSGRSRAKNIQYF.

This clonotype was counted at least ten times. The chain links TRBV18 to TRBJ1-2; 7 bases are a match to TRBD1. The germline gives CDR1 KGHSH, CDR2 LQKENI. The CDR3 spans 13 residues. Trimming at V came to 8 bases and at J to 4 bases, leaving 7 bases not matched to a gene. For the CDR3, the DNA is TGTGCCAGCAGTCCGGACAGGTCCTATGGCTACACCTTC. Amino acid sequence: CASSPDRSYGYTF.

This clonotype was recorded at least ten times. This chain connects TRBV3-1 to TRBJ2-5; D remains unclear. The germline V gene has CDR1 LGHDT and CDR2 YNNKEL (reference sequence). The CDR3 covers 12 residues. V was shortened by 4 bases and J by 5 bases, with 8 bases between the two germline ends. CDR3 DNA sequence: TGTGCCAGCAGCCCCAAATTGGAGACCCAGTACTTC. Residues: CASSPKLETQYF.

This clonotype occurred a few times. The V gene is TRBV18, the J gene TRBJ2-2; no reliable D call. Trimming shortened V by 5 bases and J by 2 bases, and 9 bases separated the two germline ends. CDR1 and CDR2 (germline): KGHSH, LQKENI. The CDR3 is made up of 14 amino acids. DNA of the CDR3: TGTGCCAGCTCAACGACATTAAACACCGGGGAGCTGTTTTTT. Its protein product is CASSTTLNTGELFF.

This clonotype was observed a handful of times. The CDR3 DNA reads TGTGCCAGTAGGACCGCCCAGGGGAGGGGGACCACTGAAGCTTTCTTT. Protein product: CASRTAQGRGTTEAFF. The genes are TRBV19 and TRBJ1-1; tentatively, D is TRBD1 (6 bases). CDR3 length equals 16 residues. From germline, CDR1 is LNHDA and CDR2 SQIVND (reference sequence). V shed 6 bases and J shed 4 bases, with 21 bases lying between them. Filled out from reference TRBV19 and TRBJ1-1, the complete variable domain reads DGGITQSPKYLFRKEGQNVTLSCEQNLNHDAMYWYRQDPGQGLRLIYYSQIVNDFQKGDIAEGYSVSREKKESFPLTVTSAQKNPTAFYLCASRTAQGRGTTEAFFGQGTRLTVV.

The chain joins TRBV13 to TRBJ2-6; D is ambiguous. Deletions cut 5 bases from V and 2 bases from J, with 16 bases between. The CDR3 is 17 residues long. CDR1 PRHDT and CDR2 FYEKMQ come from the germline V gene (reference sequence). The CDR3 here is CASSATGARTGANVLTF. The CDR3 region has the DNA TGTGCCAGCAGCGCGACGGGCGCTCGAACTGGGGCCAACGTCCTGACTTTC. The full variable domain, completed using reference TRBV13 and TRBJ2-6, is AAGVIQSPRHLIKEKRETATLKCYPIPRHDTVYWYQQGPGQDPQFLISFYEKMQSDKGSIPDRFSAQQFSDYHSELNMSSLELGDSALYFCASSATGARTGANVLTFGAGSRLTVL.

The gene calls are TRBV2 and TRBJ2-3; D gene ambiguous. Germline CDR1 and CDR2: SNHLY and FYNNEI. Trimming cost V 0 bases and J 2 bases, with 3 bases left between them. There are 13 residues in the CDR3. The CDR3 DNA is TGTGCCAGCAGTGAAGCTAACACAGATACGCAGTATTTT. Translating it yields CASSEANTDTQYF.

The chain is built from TRBV30 and TRBJ2-2, with 9 positions matching TRBD1. With 2 bases clipped from V and 7 bases from J, the junction kept 11 bases outside the gene matches. Germline CDR1 reads GTSNPN; CDR2 reads SVGIG (reference sequence). The CDR3 consists of 16 residues. DNA for the CDR3: TGTGCCTGGAGTCCCGGACGGACAGGGGTCGGCGGGGAGCTGTTTTTT. This gives the protein CAWSPGRTGVGGELFF.

This clonotype was seen repeatedly, ten times or more. The rearrangement uses TRBV28 and TRBJ1-1; D possibly corresponds to TRBD1 (5 bases). Trimming cost V 5 bases and J 1 base, with 14 bases left between them. This CDR3 has 15 residues. Germline V lookup: CDR1 MDHEN, CDR2 SYDVKM. This CDR3 reads CASSKPGTENTEAFF. The CDR3 DNA sequence: TGTGCCAGCAGTAAACCCGGGACGGAGAACACTGAAGCTTTCTTT.

The table lists this clonotype with many counts. The chain employs TRBV12-3 or TRBV12-4 and TRBJ2-4; a possible D gene is TRBD1 (6 bases). V lost 2 bases and J 0 bases, leaving 20 bases between the germline ends. The CDR3 covers 19 residues. The CDR3 region is CASSLNRDGQSVAKNIQYF. The CDR3 DNA follows: TGTGCCAGCAGTTTAAACCGGGACGGACAGTCAGTAGCCAAAAACATTCAGTACTTC.

This clonotype was counted between two and nine times. The chain employs TRBV27 and TRBJ1-1; 7 nucleotides agree with TRBD1. The junction had 10 bases not matched to a gene; V was cut back by 5 bases and J by 7 bases. There are 14 residues in the CDR3. CDR1 and CDR2 (germline): MNHEY, SMNVEV (reference sequence). CDR3 amino acids: CASSDPGQTLEAFF. CDR3 nucleotide sequence: TGTGCCAGCAGTGATCCGGGACAGACCCTTGAAGCTTTCTTT.

This clonotype was observed a single time. The chain links TRBV20-1 to TRBJ2-1; 7 bases agree with TRBD2. CDR1 is DFQATT, CDR2 SNEGSKA, per germline (reference sequence). CDR3 length: 14 amino acids. Trimming cost V 6 bases and J 0 bases; bases outside gene matches: 5. This CDR3 is CSANSGSSYNEQFF. CDR3 bases: TGCAGTGCAAATAGCGGGTCCTCCTACAATGAGCAGTTCTTC.

This clonotype was counted between two and nine times. V and J are TRBV4-1 and TRBJ2-7, with 7 bases fitting TRBD1. This CDR3 region has 15 residues. V dropped 1 base and J dropped 3; count of bases not matched to a gene: 6. Germline values: CDR1 MGHRA, CDR2 YSYEKL. The CDR3 region is CASSQAPGQIYEQYF. For the CDR3, the DNA is TGCGCCAGCAGCCAAGCACCGGGACAGATCTACGAGCAGTACTTC.

This rearrangement joins TRBV20-1 to TRBJ1-1; tentatively, D is TRBD1 (5 bases). This CDR3 contains 14 residues. Trimming removed 1 base from V and 1 base from J, with 10 bases in between. The germline gives CDR1 DFQATT, CDR2 SNEGSKA (reference sequence). CDR3: CSARVGAGNTEAFF. CDR3 DNA sequence: TGCAGTGCTAGAGTCGGGGCAGGGAACACTGAAGCTTTCTTT.